The present T cell receptor (beta chain) was sequenced within a study of CDR3 diversity in severe acne. TCRdb reprocessed the PCR reads via MiXCR and lists one record per CDR3 protein. Of 85,000 to 120,000 distinct CDR3 sequences in the sample, more than 45% were seen once. CDR1 and CDR2 (germline): SQVTM, ANQGSEA. Between the trimmed V and J ends, which lost 1 base and 1 base, there was a span of 11 bases. CDR3 length: 16 residues. This chain uses TRBV29-1 with TRBJ2-6, with D maybe TRBD1 (5 bases). The specimen sequenced was blood. This receptor was identified in a male donor with acne. The CDR3 reads CSVEGSDRSGANVLTF. The CDR3 DNA sequence: TGCAGCGTTGAAGGATCCGACAGATCTGGGGCCAACGTCCTGACTTTC.